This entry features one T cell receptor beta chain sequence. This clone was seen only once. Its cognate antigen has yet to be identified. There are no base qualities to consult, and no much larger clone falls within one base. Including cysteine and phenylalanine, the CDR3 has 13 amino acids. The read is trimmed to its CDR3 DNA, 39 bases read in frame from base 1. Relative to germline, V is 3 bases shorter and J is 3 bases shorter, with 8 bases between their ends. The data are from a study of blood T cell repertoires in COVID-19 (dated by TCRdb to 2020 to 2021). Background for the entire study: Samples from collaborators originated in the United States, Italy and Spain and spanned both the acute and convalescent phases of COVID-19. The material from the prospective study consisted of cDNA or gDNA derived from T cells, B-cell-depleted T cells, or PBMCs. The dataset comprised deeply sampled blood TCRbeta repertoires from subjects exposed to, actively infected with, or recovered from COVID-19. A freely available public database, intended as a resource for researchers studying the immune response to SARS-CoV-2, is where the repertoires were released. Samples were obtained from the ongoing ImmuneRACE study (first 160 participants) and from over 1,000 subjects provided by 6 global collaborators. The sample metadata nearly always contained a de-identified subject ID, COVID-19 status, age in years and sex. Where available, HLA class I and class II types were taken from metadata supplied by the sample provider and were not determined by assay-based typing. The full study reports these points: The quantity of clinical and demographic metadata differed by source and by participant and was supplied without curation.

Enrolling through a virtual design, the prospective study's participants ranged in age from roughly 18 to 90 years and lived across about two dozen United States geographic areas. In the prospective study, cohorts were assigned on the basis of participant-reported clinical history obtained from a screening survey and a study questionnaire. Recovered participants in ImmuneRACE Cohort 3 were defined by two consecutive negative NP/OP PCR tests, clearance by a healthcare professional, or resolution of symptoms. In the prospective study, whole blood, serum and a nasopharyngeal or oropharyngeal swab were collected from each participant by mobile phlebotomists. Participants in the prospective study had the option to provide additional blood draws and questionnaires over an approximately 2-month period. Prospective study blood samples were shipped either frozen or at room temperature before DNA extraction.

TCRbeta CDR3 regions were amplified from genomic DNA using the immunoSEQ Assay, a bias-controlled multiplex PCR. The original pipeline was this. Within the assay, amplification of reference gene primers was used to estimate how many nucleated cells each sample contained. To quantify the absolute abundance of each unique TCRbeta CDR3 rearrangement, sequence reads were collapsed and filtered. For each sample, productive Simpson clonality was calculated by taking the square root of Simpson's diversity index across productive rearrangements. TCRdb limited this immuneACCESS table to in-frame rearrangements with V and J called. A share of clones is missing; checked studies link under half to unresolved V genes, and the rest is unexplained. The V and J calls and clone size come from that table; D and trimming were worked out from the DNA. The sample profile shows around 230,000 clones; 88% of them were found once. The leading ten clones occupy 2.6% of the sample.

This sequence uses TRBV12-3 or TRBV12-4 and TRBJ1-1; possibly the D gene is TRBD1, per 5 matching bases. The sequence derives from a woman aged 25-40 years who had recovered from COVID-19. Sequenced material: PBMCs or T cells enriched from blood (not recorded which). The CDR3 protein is CASSFRVHTEAFF. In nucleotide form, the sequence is TGTGCCAGCAGTTTCAGGGTTCACACTGAAGCTTTCTTT.